This is a list of T cell receptor beta chains from one sample in a study of Ad26.COV2.S vaccination and SARS-CoV-2 variants. Generated by immunoSEQ multiplex PCR, the TCRdb table keeps only in-frame clones and is missing some. The sample holds 500,000 or so clones, roughly 87% seen once. Source: peripheral blood, taken in a trial of Ad26.COV2.S vaccine versus placebo. The receptors derive from a person aged 18-65 years who received the Ad26.COV2.S COVID-19 vaccine or a placebo. Each CDR3 is given with its conserved first and last residue. The D gene is left open where the match is weak. The size field is filled for only some rows; it gives once, few, many or a size class.

V	J	D	size	DNA	CDR3
TRBV4-3	TRBJ1-4	.	.	TGCGCCAGCAGCCAGTGGATCACAGGCACTAATGAAAAACTGTTTTTT	CASSQWITGTNEKLFF
TRBV29-1	TRBJ2-7	TRBD2	.	TGCAGCGTTTCCGGGACTAGCCAATACGAGCAGTACTTC	CSVSGTSQYEQYF
TRBV5-6	TRBJ1-4	TRBD1	once	TGTGCCAGCAGTAGGACAGGGTGGGAAAAACTGTTTTTT	CASSRTGWEKLFF
TRBV7-8	TRBJ2-3	.	.	TGTGCCAGCAGCTTAGAGTGGCAACGGTATACGCAGTATTTT	CASSLEWQRYTQYF
TRBV5-8	TRBJ1-1	.	.	TGTGCCAGCAGCCGCACAGGTTTTTCTGAAGCTTTCTTT	CASSRTGFSEAFF
TRBV2	TRBJ1-6	TRBD1	.	TGTGCCAGTCGCCCCGGGACAGGGGTTTCACCCCTCCACTTT	CASRPGTGVSPLHF
TRBV11-3	TRBJ1-2	.	few	TGTGCCAGCAGCTTGAGGGACCCCGGCGGCTACACCTTC	CASSLRDPGGYTF
TRBV28	TRBJ2-3	TRBD2	once	TGTGCCAGCAGGGTGTCGGTCTTGCGGGGGGACACAGATACGCAGTATTTT	CASRVSVLRGDTDTQYF
TRBV7-8	TRBJ2-4	TRBD1	.	TGTGCCAGCAGCTTAAGGCGGGGACAGGGTTTTTCGGACATTCAGTACTTC	CASSLRRGQGFSDIQYF
TRBV19	TRBJ1-5	TRBD1	.	TGTGCCAGTAGTATTGACAGGGGAAGCAATCAGCCCCAGCATTTT	CASSIDRGSNQPQHF
TRBV4-1	TRBJ2-1	TRBD2	.	TGCGCCAGCAGCCAACCCGGACTAGCGAGCAATGAGCAGTTCTTC	CASSQPGLASNEQFF
TRBV28	TRBJ2-1	TRBD1	.	TGTGCCAGCAGTTCCCCCGACAGGGGACTCTACAATGAGCAGTTCTTC	CASSSPDRGLYNEQFF
TRBV3-1/TRBV3-2	TRBJ2-1	TRBD1	.	TGTGCCAGCAGCCACAACAGGGGATACAATGAGCAGTTCTTC	CASSHNRGYNEQFF
TRBV5-1	TRBJ1-1	.	.	TGCGCCAGCAGCCTTCAGGGCCGGACTGAAGCTTTCTTT	CASSLQGRTEAFF
TRBV2	TRBJ1-1	.	few	TGTGCCAGCAGTGTTTCTAACACTGAAGCTTTCTTT	CASSVSNTEAFF
TRBV5-5	TRBJ2-4	TRBD2	.	TGTGCCAGCAGCTTGGGACTAGCGGTAGCCAAAAACATTCAGTACTTC	CASSLGLAVAKNIQYF
TRBV9	TRBJ2-1	.	.	TGTGCCAGCAGCGTAACCCCTTACAATGAGCAGTTCTTC	CASSVTPYNEQFF
TRBV19	TRBJ2-2	.	once	TGTGCCAGTAGTATTAGCAGGGCGAACACCGGGGAGCTGTTTTTT	CASSISRANTGELFF
TRBV27	TRBJ2-3	TRBD1	.	TGTGCCAGCAGTAGTCCCGGGACAGGGGGCCATACGCAGTATTTT	CASSSPGTGGHTQYF
TRBV24-1	TRBJ2-7	.	.	TGTGCCACCAGTGATGGTACAAAATACGAGCAGTACTTC	CATSDGTKYEQYF
TRBV7-2	TRBJ1-2	.	.	TGTGCCAGCAGCTTAGCCGTTGGGGGGCGCAACTATGGCTACACCTTC	CASSLAVGGRNYGYTF
TRBV7-3	TRBJ2-1	TRBD2	.	TGTGCCAGCAGCCAAGGACTAGCGGGTTACAATGAGCAGTTCTTC	CASSQGLAGYNEQFF
TRBV7-2	TRBJ2-3	.	.	TGTGCCAGCAGCTTACTTACGCTGAGTACAGATACGCAGTATTTT	CASSLLTLSTDTQYF
TRBV25-1	TRBJ2-2	.	.	TGTGCCAGCAGTGACCCCAGGGGAGGCACCGGGGAGCTGTTTTTT	CASSDPRGGTGELFF
TRBV7-9	TRBJ2-3	TRBD1	.	TGTGCCAGCAGCCGGGGTAGGGACAGGGGGGCAGATACGCAGTATTTT	CASSRGRDRGADTQYF
TRBV19	TRBJ1-5	TRBD1	.	TGTGCCAGTAGTATCCGGGACAGGTATCAGCCCCAGCATTTT	CASSIRDRYQPQHF
TRBV7-9	TRBJ1-1	.	.	TGTGCCAGCAGCTTCACACGGAACACTGAAGCTTTCTTT	CASSFTRNTEAFF
TRBV28	TRBJ1-1	.	.	TGTGCCAGCAGTTTGCCAGGAGGGAGCACTGAAGCTTTCTTT	CASSLPGGSTEAFF
TRBV28	TRBJ1-4	TRBD1	.	TGTGCCAGCAGCTGGCTACCGGGACAGGGGGTTAGAGAGGAAAAACTGTTTTTT	CASSWLPGQGVREEKLFF
TRBV29-1	TRBJ2-3	TRBD1	.	TGCAGCATCGGACAGGGCGGCGCAGATACGCAGTATTTT	CSIGQGGADTQYF
TRBV14	TRBJ2-1	.	.	TGTGCCAGCAGCCAAGGGCGACGTGAGCTCAATGAGCAGTTCTTC	CASSQGRRELNEQFF
TRBV25-1	TRBJ2-5	TRBD2	.	TGTGCCAGCAGTGAAGCGGGGGAACTCCAAGAGACCCAGTACTTC	CASSEAGELQETQYF
TRBV6-1	TRBJ1-3	.	.	TGTGCCAGCAGTGACGGACAGTCTGGAAACACCATATATTTT	CASSDGQSGNTIYF
TRBV3-1/TRBV3-2	TRBJ2-5	.	.	TGTGCCAGCAGCCAAGAAGAAGAGACACAAGAGACCCAGTACTTC	CASSQEEETQETQYF
TRBV5-6	TRBJ2-5	TRBD1	.	TGTGCCAGCAGCCCCGGGACAGTCGCGGAGACCCAGTACTTC	CASSPGTVAETQYF
TRBV5-1	TRBJ1-2	TRBD1	.	TGCGCCAGCAGCTCCGGACAGGGTAATGGCTACACCTTC	CASSSGQGNGYTF
TRBV30	TRBJ2-7	.	.	TGTGCCTGGAGTGCGACACGCGAGCAGTACTTC	CAWSATREQYF
TRBV28	TRBJ2-4	.	.	TGTGCCAGCAGTTCCGGACAGTCAAACATTCAGTACTTC	CASSSGQSNIQYF
TRBV2	TRBJ1-3	.	.	TGTGCCAGCAGTGAAGGTGTGAGGGGTGGAAACACCATATATTTT	CASSEGVRGGNTIYF
TRBV27	TRBJ2-1	.	.	TGTGCCAGCAGTCCCATTGGACTGGCCCCTGAGCAGTTCTTC	CASSPIGLAPEQFF
TRBV21-1	TRBJ1-1	.	once	TGTGCCAGCAGCAAAGGTCGGACAGCCTACACTGAAGCTTTCTTT	CASSKGRTAYTEAFF
TRBV29-1	TRBJ2-5	.	.	TGCAGCTCCAGGGGGGCCCAAGAGACCCAGTACTTC	CSSRGAQETQYF
TRBV4-1	TRBJ2-1	.	.	TGCGCCAGCAGCCAAGAACGCAGGGTAAATGAGCAGTTCTTC	CASSQERRVNEQFF
TRBV5-1	TRBJ2-5	TRBD2	once	TGCGCCAGCAGCCGGGAGGAATTGGAGACCCAGTACTTC	CASSREELETQYF
TRBV7-8	TRBJ2-1	.	.	TGTGCCAGCAGCTCTCGGGACATTGGAGGCGAGCAGTTCTTC	CASSSRDIGGEQFF
TRBV24-1	TRBJ2-1	.	.	TGTGCCACCAGTGATACACTCCCAGACTCCTACAATGAGCAGTTCTTC	CATSDTLPDSYNEQFF
TRBV11-3	TRBJ2-3	.	.	TGTGCCAGCGCGAAAGGGACTTCTAGCACAGATACGCAGTATTTT	CASAKGTSSTDTQYF
TRBV12-3/TRBV12-4	TRBJ1-1	.	.	TGTGCCAGCAGTTTCCGGATGAACACTGAAGCTTTCTTT	CASSFRMNTEAFF
TRBV6-5	TRBJ1-1	.	.	TGTGCCAGCAGTACAGCCGGCACTGAAGCTTTCTTT	CASSTAGTEAFF
TRBV6-5	TRBJ1-6	.	few	TGTGCCAGCAGTTCTGCCGGGGGCCGGTGGAATTCACCCCTCCACTTT	CASSSAGGRWNSPLHF
TRBV18	TRBJ1-1	TRBD1	.	TGTGCCAGCTCACCACTAACCGGGACAGGGACTGAAGCTTTCTTT	CASSPLTGTGTEAFF
TRBV9	TRBJ2-1	TRBD1	few	TGTGCCAGCAGCCCCCGGACAGGGTTTGATGAGCAGTTCTTC	CASSPRTGFDEQFF
TRBV19	TRBJ2-1	TRBD1	.	TGTGCCAGTAGTAGGACAGGGATAAGTTCCTACAATGAGCAGTTCTTC	CASSRTGISSYNEQFF
TRBV7-8	TRBJ1-1	.	.	TGTGCCAGCAGCTTAGCCCCTCAGAACACTGAAGCTTTCTTT	CASSLAPQNTEAFF
TRBV7-3	TRBJ1-2	.	.	TGTGCCAGCAGCTTAGGACCTACCCCAGGAAACTATGGCTACACCTTC	CASSLGPTPGNYGYTF
TRBV9	TRBJ2-2	.	.	TGTGCCAGCAGCGCGACCCCCACAGGGTCGGGGTGGGACACCGGGGAGCTGTTTTTT	CASSATPTGSGWDTGELFF
TRBV25-1	TRBJ1-6	.	once	TGTGCCAGCCGCTCAGGGAAGGGTTCACCCCTCCACTTT	CASRSGKGSPLHF